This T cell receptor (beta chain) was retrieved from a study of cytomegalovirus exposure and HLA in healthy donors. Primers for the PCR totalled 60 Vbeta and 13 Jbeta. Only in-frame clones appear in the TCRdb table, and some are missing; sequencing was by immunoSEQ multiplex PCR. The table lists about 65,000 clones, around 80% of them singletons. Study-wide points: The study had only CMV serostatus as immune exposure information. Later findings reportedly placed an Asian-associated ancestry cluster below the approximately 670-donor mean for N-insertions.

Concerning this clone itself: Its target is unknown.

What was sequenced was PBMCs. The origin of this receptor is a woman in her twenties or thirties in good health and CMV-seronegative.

CDR3 bases: TGTGCCTGGAATAGGGGCCTCCTAAGCACAGATACGCAGTATTTT. Translating it yields CAWNRGLLSTDTQYF. V gene TRBV30 combines with J gene TRBJ2-3; tentatively, D is TRBD1 (5 bases). Trimming cost V 4 bases and J 0 bases, with 14 bases left between them. Germline-derived CDR1 and CDR2 are GTSNPN and SVGIG (reference sequence). The CDR3 contains 15 residues.